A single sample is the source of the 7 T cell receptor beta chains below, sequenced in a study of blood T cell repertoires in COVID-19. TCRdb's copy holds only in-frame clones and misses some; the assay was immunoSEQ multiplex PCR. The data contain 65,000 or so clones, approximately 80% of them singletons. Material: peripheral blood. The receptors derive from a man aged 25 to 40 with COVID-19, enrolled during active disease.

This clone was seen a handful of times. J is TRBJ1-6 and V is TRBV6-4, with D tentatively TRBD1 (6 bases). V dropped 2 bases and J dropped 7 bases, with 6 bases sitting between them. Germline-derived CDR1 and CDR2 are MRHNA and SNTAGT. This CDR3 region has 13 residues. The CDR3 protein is CASSDTGNSPLHF. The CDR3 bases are TGTGCCAGCAGTGACACAGGGAATTCACCCCTCCACTTT.

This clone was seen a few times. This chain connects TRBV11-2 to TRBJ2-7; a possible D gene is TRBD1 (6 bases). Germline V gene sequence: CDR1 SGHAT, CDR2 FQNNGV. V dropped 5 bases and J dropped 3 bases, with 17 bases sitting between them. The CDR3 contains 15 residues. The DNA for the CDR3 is TGTGCCAGCAGCCCAACCGGTGACAGGATCTACGAGCAGTACTTC. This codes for CASSPTGDRIYEQYF.

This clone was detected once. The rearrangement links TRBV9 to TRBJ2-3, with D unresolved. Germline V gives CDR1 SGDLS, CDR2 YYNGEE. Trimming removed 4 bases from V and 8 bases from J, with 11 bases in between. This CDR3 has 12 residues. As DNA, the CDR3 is TGTGCCAGCAGCACATCCCCGGGTACGCAGTATTTT. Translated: CASSTSPGTQYF.

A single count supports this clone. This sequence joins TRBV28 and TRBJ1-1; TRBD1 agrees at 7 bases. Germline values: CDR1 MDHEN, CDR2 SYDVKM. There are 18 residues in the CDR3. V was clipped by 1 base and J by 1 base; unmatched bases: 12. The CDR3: CASSLSRQGGLGNTEAFF. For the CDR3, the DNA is TGTGCCAGCAGTTTATCCCGACAGGGAGGTTTGGGGAACACTGAAGCTTTCTTT. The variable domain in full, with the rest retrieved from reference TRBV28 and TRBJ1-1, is DVKVTQSSRYLVKRTGEKVFLECVQDMDHENMFWYRQDPGLGLRLIYFSYDVKMKEKGDIPEGYSVSREKKERFSLILESASTNQTSMYLCASSLSRQGGLGNTEAFFGQGTRLTVV.

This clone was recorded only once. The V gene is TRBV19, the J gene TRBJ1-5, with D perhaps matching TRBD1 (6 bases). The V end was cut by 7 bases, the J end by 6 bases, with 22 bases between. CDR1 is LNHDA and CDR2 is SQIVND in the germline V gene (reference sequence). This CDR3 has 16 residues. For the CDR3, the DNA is TGTGCCAGTACAGGAACAGGGACGAGGGTAGGTCAGCCCCAGCATTTT. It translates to CASTGTGTRVGQPQHF. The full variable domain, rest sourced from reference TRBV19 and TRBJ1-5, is DGGITQSPKYLFRKEGQNVTLSCEQNLNHDAMYWYRQDPGQGLRLIYYSQIVNDFQKGDIAEGYSVSREKKESFPLTVTSAQKNPTAFYLCASTGTGTRVGQPQHFGDGTRLSIL.

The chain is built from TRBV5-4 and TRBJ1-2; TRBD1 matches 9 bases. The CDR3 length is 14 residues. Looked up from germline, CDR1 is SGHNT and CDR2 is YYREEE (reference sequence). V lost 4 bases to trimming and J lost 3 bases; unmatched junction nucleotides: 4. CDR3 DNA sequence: TGTGCCAGCAGCACGGGACAGGGAGACTATGGCTACACCTTC. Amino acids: CASSTGQGDYGYTF. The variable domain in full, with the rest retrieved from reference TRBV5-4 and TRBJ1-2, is ETGVTQSPTHLIKTRGQQVTLRCSSQSGHNTVSWYQQALGQGPQFIFQYYREEENGRGNFPPRFSGLQFPNYSSELNVNALELDDSALYLCASSTGQGDYGYTFGSGTRLTVV.

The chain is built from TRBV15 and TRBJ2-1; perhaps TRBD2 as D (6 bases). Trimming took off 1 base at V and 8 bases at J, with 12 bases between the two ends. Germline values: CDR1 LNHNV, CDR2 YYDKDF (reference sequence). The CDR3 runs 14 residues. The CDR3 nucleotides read TGTGCCACCAGCAGAGTCGGCAGGGACTATGAGCAGTTCTTC. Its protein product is CATSRVGRDYEQFF.